This T cell receptor beta chain was recorded in a study of T cell changes during pregnancy in multiple sclerosis. TCRdb keeps only in-frame clones here, not all; method: immunoSEQ multiplex PCR. The data hold about 72,000 clones, with 90% to 95% observed a single time. This clonotype was sampled from a female donor in good health, enrolled as a control in a pregnancy study. The source material was peripheral blood, sampled in the first trimester of pregnancy.

Here the CDR3 reads CASSPLPLQAVDEKLFF. CDR3 in DNA: TGTGCCAGCTCACCCCTACCTCTTCAGGCCGTTGATGAAAAACTGTTTTTT. V is TRBV18 and J is TRBJ1-4, with D unclear. This CDR3 is 17 amino acids long. Germline V gene sequence: CDR1 KGHSH, CDR2 LQKENI. V lost 3 bases and J lost 6, with 20 bases in between.